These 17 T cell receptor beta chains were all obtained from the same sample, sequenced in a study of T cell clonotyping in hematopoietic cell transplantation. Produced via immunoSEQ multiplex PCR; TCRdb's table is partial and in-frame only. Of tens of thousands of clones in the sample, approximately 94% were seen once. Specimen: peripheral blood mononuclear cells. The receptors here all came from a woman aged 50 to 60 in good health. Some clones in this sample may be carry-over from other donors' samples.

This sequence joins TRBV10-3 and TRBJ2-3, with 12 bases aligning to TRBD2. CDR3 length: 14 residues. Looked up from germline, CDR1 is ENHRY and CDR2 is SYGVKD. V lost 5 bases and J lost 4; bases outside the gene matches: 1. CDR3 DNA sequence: TGTGCCATCAGTTCTAGCGGGGGGGCAGATACGCAGTATTTT. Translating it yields CAISSSGGADTQYF.

The CDR3 loop reads CASIWAATGELFF. DNA for the CDR3: TGTGCCAGTATTTGGGCCGCCACCGGGGAGCTGTTTTTT. The rearrangement links TRBV19 to TRBJ2-2; D is undetermined. Germline V lookup: CDR1 LNHDA, CDR2 SQIVND (reference sequence). This CDR3 contains 13 residues. The germline V and J ends were trimmed by 7 bases and 4 bases, with 10 bases remaining between them. The whole variable domain, remainder taken from reference TRBV19 and TRBJ2-2, is DGGITQSPKYLFRKEGQNVTLSCEQNLNHDAMYWYRQDPGQGLRLIYYSQIVNDFQKGDIAEGYSVSREKKESFPLTVTSAQKNPTAFYLCASIWAATGELFFGEGSRLTVL.

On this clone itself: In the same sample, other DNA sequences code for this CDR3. CDR3 residues: CASSYSGSGNTIYF. CDR3 coding DNA: TGTGCCAGCAGTTACTCAGGCTCTGGAAACACCATATATTTT. The rearrangement uses TRBV6-5 and TRBJ1-3; the D is unclear. The CDR3 runs to 14 residues. V was shortened by 0 bases and J by 0 bases, with 3 bases between the two germline ends. Per germline, CDR1 MNHEY and CDR2 SVGAGI.

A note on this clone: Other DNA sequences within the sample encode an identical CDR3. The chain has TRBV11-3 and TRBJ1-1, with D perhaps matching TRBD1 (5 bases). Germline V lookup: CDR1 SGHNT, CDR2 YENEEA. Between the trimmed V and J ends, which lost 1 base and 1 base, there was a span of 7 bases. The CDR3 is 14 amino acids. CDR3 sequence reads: CASSLGRANTEAFF. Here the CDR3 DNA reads TGTGCCAGCAGCTTAGGCAGGGCGAACACTGAAGCTTTCTTT.

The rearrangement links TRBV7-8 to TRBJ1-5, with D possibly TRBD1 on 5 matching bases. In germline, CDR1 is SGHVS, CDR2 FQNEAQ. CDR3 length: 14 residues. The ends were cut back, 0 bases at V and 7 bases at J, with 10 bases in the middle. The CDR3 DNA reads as TGTGCCAGCAGCTTAGCCGCAGGGAGGCAGCCCCAGCATTTT. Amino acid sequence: CASSLAAGRQPQHF.

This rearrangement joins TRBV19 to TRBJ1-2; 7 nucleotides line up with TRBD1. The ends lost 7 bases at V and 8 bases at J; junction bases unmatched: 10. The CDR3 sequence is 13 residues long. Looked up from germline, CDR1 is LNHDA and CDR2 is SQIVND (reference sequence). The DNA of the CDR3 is TGTGCCAGTAAGCCGGAAGACAGGGAAGGCTACACCTTC. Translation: CASKPEDREGYTF.

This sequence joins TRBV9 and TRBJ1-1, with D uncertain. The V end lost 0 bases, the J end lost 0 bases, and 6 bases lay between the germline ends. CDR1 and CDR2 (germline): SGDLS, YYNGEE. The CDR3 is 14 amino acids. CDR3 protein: CASSVAVVNTEAFF. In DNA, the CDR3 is TGTGCCAGCAGCGTAGCTGTGGTGAACACTGAAGCTTTCTTT. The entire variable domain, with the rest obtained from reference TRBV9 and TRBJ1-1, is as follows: DSGVTQTPKHLITATGQRVTLRCSPRSGDLSVYWYQQSLDQGLQFLIQYYNGEERAKGNILERFSAQQFPDLHSELNLSSLELGDSALYFCASSVAVVNTEAFFGQGTRLTVV.

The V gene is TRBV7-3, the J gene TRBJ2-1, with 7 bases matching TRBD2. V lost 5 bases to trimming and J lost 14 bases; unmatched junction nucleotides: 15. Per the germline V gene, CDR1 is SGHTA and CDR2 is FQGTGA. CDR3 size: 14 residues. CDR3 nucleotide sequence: TGTGCCAGCAGCGCCGGACTAGTACCCGAGGATAAGTTCTTC. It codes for CASSAGLVPEDKFF.

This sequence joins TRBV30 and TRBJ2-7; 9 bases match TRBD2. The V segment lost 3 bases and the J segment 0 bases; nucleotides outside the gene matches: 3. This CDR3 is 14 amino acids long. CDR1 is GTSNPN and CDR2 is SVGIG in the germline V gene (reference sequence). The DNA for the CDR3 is TGTGCCTGGAGAGCGGGGGGACTCTCCTACGAGCAGTACTTC. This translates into CAWRAGGLSYEQYF.

CDR3 in DNA: TGTGCCAGCAAAGGCATTCAGGGCTCCGAAAAACTGTTTTTT. Translation: CASKGIQGSEKLFF. The rearrangement uses TRBV6-5 and TRBJ1-4; a possible D gene is TRBD1 (5 bases). Trimming left V 7 bases short and J 8 bases short, with 17 bases between. The CDR3 runs 14 residues. CDR1 is MNHEY, CDR2 SVGAGI, per germline.

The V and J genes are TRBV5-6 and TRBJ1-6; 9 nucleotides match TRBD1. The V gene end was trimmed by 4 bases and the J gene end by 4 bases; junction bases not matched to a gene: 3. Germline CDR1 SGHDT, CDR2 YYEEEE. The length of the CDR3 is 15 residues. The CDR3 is CASSAGQGYNSPLHF. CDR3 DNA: TGTGCCAGCAGCGCGGGACAGGGTTATAATTCACCCCTCCACTTT. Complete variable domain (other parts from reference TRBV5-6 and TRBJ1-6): DAGVTQSPTHLIKTRGQQVTLRCSPKSGHDTVSWYQQALGQGPQFIFQYYEEEERQRGNFPDRFSGHQFPNYSSELNVNALLLGDSALYLCASSAGQGYNSPLHFGNGTRLTVT.

This CDR3 reads CASSASGLSYEQYF. CDR3 DNA sequence: TGTGCCAGCAGCGCGAGCGGGTTATCCTACGAGCAGTACTTC. The chain carries TRBV7-9 and TRBJ2-7, with D possibly matching TRBD2 (6 bases). The CDR3 has 14 amino acids. V was trimmed by 5 bases and J by 1 base, leaving 12 bases between them. Germline lookup yields CDR1 SEHNR and CDR2 FQNEAQ (reference sequence).

CDR3 protein: CASSLGNSAPYGYTF. DNA for the CDR3: TGTGCCAGCAGCTTAGGAAACTCGGCCCCCTATGGCTACACCTTC. The chain employs TRBV7-9 and TRBJ1-2; no clear D gene. CDR1 is SEHNR, CDR2 FQNEAQ, per germline (reference sequence). Trimming cost V 1 base and J 4 bases, with 13 bases left between them. CDR3 length: 15 amino acids.

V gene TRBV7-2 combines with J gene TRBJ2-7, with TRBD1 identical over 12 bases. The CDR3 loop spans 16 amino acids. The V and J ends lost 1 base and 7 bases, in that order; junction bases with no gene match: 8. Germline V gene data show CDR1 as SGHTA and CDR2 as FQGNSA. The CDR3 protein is CASSLVGRDRGQEQYF. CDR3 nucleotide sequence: TGTGCCAGCAGCTTAGTGGGGCGGGACAGGGGGCAGGAGCAGTACTTC.

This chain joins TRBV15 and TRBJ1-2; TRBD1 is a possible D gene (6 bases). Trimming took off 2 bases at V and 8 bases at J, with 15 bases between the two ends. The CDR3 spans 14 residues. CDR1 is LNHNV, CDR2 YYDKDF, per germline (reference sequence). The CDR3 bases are TGTGCCACCAGCAGAACATCCAGGGGATCCGGCTACACCTTC. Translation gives CATSRTSRGSGYTF.

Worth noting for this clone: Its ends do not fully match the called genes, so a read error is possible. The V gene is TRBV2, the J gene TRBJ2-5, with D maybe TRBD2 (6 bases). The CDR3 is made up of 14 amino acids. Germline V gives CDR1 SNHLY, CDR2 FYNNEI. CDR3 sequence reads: CVSRTRGGEETQYF. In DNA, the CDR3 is TGTGTCAGCAGGACGAGGGGCGGGGAAGAGACCCAGTACTTC. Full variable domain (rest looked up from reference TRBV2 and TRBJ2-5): EPEVTQTPSHQVTQMGQEVILRCVPISNHLYFYWYRQILGQKVEFLVSFYNNEISEKSEIFDDQFSVERPDGSNFTLKIRSTKLEDSAMYFCVSRTRGGEETQYFGPGTRLLVL.

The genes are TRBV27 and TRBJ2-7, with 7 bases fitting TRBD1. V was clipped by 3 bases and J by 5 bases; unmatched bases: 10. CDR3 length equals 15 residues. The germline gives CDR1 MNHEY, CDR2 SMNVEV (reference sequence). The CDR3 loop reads CASSFTRGGVNEQYF. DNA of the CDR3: TGTGCCAGCAGTTTCACCAGAGGGGGCGTGAACGAGCAGTACTTC.